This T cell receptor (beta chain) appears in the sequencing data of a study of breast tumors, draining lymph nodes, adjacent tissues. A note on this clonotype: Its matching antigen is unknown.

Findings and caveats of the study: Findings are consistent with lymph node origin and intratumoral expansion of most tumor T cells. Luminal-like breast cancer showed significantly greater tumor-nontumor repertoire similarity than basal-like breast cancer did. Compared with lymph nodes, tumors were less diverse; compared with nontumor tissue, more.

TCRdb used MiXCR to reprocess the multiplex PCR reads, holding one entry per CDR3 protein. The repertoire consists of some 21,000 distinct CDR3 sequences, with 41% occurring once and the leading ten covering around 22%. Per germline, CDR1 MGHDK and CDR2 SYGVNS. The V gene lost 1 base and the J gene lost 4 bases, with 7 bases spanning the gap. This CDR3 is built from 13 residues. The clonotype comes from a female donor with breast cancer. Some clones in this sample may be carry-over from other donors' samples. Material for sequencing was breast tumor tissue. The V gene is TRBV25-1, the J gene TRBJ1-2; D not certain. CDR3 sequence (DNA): TGTGCCAGCAGTGAATCTGGGATCTATGGCTACACCTTC. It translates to CASSESGIYGYTF.